Below are 25 T cell receptor beta chains sequenced from a single sample in a study of shared clonotypes between healthy human individuals. The assay was immunoSEQ multiplex PCR, and TCRdb's table has in-frame clones only and misses some. The sample records 330,000 or so clones, over 65% being singletons. The sequenced sample was memory CD4+ T cells sorted from blood. Stated subset: CD45RA-negative fraction. The receptors come from a man under 40 in good health.

The genes are TRBV5-6 and TRBJ1-2; the match to TRBD1 covers 7 bases. The germline CDR1 and CDR2 sequences are SGHDT and YYEEEE. The CDR3 contains 14 residues. The V and J ends lost 7 bases and 3 bases, in that order; junction bases with no gene match: 9. The CDR3 nucleotides are TGTGCCAGCGTTGGTACCAGGGGGTACTATGGCTACACCTTC. This sequence encodes CASVGTRGYYGYTF.

The chain links TRBV28 to TRBJ2-2; 11 bases fit TRBD1. With V trimmed by 2 bases and J by 4 bases, 3 bases remained unmatched. This CDR3 is 16 amino acids long. Germline loops: CDR1 MDHEN, CDR2 SYDVKM. The CDR3 here is CASSLRTGGLTGELFF. For the CDR3, the DNA is TGTGCCAGCAGTTTAAGGACAGGGGGCCTCACCGGGGAGCTGTTTTTT.

V is TRBV28 and J is TRBJ2-7; tentatively, D is TRBD2 (5 bases). Looked up from germline, CDR1 is MDHEN and CDR2 is SYDVKM. With 4 bases removed from V and 6 bases from J, the gap between germline ends came to 16 bases. The CDR3 runs 14 residues. The CDR3 DNA sequence: TGTGCCAGCAGTTACACTAGGCTACTGTCCGAGCAGTACTTC. Translating gives CASSYTRLLSEQYF.

This sequence joins TRBV11-3 and TRBJ2-1, with TRBD2 matching over 15 bases. The V gene end was trimmed by 1 base and the J gene end by 7 bases; junction bases not matched to a gene: 14. This CDR3 is 20 amino acids long. CDR1 and CDR2 from the germline V gene are SGHNT and YENEEA. The CDR3 loop reads CASSLAGGALGTSGRNEQFF. The CDR3 DNA sequence: TGTGCCAGCAGCTTAGCAGGTGGGGCCTTGGGGACTAGCGGGAGGAATGAGCAGTTCTTC.

The chain has TRBV29-1 and TRBJ2-1, with 10 bases identical to TRBD1. Germline V gene lookup returns CDR1 SQVTM and CDR2 ANQGSEA. The CDR3 sequence is 12 residues long. V lost 6 bases to trimming and J lost 8 bases; unmatched junction nucleotides: 4. CDR3 region: CSVGQGEHEQFF. The DNA of the CDR3 is TGCAGCGTAGGACAGGGGGAACATGAGCAGTTCTTC.

This clone came up a few times. The chain has TRBV6-5 and TRBJ2-5, with TRBD1 as a possible D gene (5 bases). The CDR3 consists of 15 residues. Trimming left V 6 bases short and J 2 bases short, with 16 bases between. Germline V gene lookup returns CDR1 MNHEY and CDR2 SVGAGI. The CDR3 is CASRDSYRKQETQYF. The DNA of the CDR3 is TGTGCCAGCAGAGATTCGTACAGGAAACAAGAGACCCAGTACTTC.

A remark on this clone: This specimen includes other DNA sequences encoding the same CDR3. The DNA for the CDR3 is TGTGCCAGCAGCTCACCCCGGGGGTCCTACAATGAGCAGTTCTTC. Its protein product is CASSSPRGSYNEQFF. The chain recombines TRBV11-2 with TRBJ2-1, with a tentative D call TRBD2 (6 bases). V lost 4 bases and J 1 base, leaving 11 bases between the germline ends. CDR1 and CDR2 (germline): SGHAT, FQNNGV. The CDR3 is 15 residues long.

This clone was observed a few times. The CDR3 loop is CASSLGVGEQYF. CDR3 sequence (DNA): TGCGCCAGCAGCTTGGGGGTAGGCGAGCAGTACTTC. J is TRBJ2-7 and V is TRBV5-1; D not resolved. Per the germline V gene, CDR1 is SGHRS and CDR2 is YFSETQ. Trimming stripped 0 bases from V and 6 bases from J, with 7 bases between. This CDR3 comprises 12 residues.

The V call is TRBV7-2, the J call TRBJ1-1, with 7 nucleotides matching TRBD1. The junction had 9 bases not matched to a gene; V was cut back by 5 bases and J by 0 bases. This CDR3 is 16 amino acids long. Germline V gene lookup returns CDR1 SGHTA and CDR2 FQGNSA. The CDR3 DNA is TGTGCCAGCAGCACTTCCGGGACAGACATGAACACTGAAGCTTTCTTT. Translated: CASSTSGTDMNTEAFF.

This clone has only a few counts. This chain connects TRBV30 to TRBJ1-4, with 10 nucleotides matching TRBD1. CDR3 length: 14 residues. Germline CDR1 GTSNPN, CDR2 SVGIG (reference sequence). Trimming cost V 0 bases and J 8 bases; bases outside gene matches: 3. CDR3 protein: CAWSVGTGEEKLFF. The CDR3 bases are TGTGCCTGGAGTGTAGGGACAGGGGAGGAAAAACTGTTTTTT.

With regard to this clone: Other DNA sequences from this sample encode an identical CDR3 as well. The V call is TRBV7-9, the J call TRBJ1-1, with TRBD1 as a possible D gene (5 bases). The ends were cut back, 3 bases at V and 8 bases at J, with 13 bases in the middle. CDR1 and CDR2 (germline): SEHNR, FQNEAQ (reference sequence). The CDR3 is 13 residues long. The CDR3 protein is CASSLGGGAEAFF. For the CDR3, the DNA is TGTGCCAGCAGCTTGGGTGGGGGTGCCGAAGCTTTCTTT.

CDR3 in amino acids: CASGDRNPPGYTF. CDR3 nucleotides: TGTGCCAGCGGGGACAGGAACCCTCCTGGCTACACCTTC. The gene calls are TRBV28 and TRBJ1-2, with TRBD1 identical over 8 bases. CDR1 and CDR2 from the germline V gene are MDHEN and SYDVKM. V shed 8 bases, J shed 7 bases, and the junction held 9 bases outside the gene matches. The CDR3 has 13 residues.

The CDR3 region is CASSLWGSSYEQYF. The CDR3 DNA follows: TGTGCCAGCAGTTTGTGGGGAAGTAGCTACGAGCAGTACTTC. The V gene is TRBV28, the J gene TRBJ2-7, with D uncertain. The V end was cut by 3 bases, the J end by 3 bases, with 12 bases between. Germline V gene lookup returns CDR1 MDHEN and CDR2 SYDVKM. CDR3 length: 14 residues. Using reference TRBV28 and TRBJ2-7 for the parts outside the CDR3, the full variable domain is DVKVTQSSRYLVKRTGEKVFLECVQDMDHENMFWYRQDPGLGLRLIYFSYDVKMKEKGDIPEGYSVSREKKERFSLILESASTNQTSMYLCASSLWGSSYEQYFGPGTRLTVT.

The rearrangement uses TRBV5-4 and TRBJ2-6; D remains unclear. Germline assignment: CDR1 SGHNT and CDR2 YYREEE (reference sequence). V gave up 2 bases and J gave up 1 base, with 7 bases separating them. CDR3 length: 15 residues. The CDR3 DNA reads TGTGCCAGCAGCTTTCTTACGTCTGGGGCCAACGTCCTGACTTTC. Protein sequence: CASSFLTSGANVLTF.

The chain has TRBV19 and TRBJ2-7; the match to TRBD2 covers 9 bases. After removal of 5 bases from V and 5 bases from J, the junction contained 7 bases not matched to a gene. Per the germline V gene, CDR1 is LNHDA and CDR2 is SQIVND (reference sequence). This CDR3 spans 14 amino acids. The CDR3 DNA reads TGTGCCAGTAGTCGGACTAGCGTAATGGACGAGCAGTACTTC. Translating it yields CASSRTSVMDEQYF.

Here the CDR3 reads CASTGSSEGTSRLNEQFF. The CDR3, as DNA: TGTGCCAGCACCGGAAGCAGCGAGGGGACTAGCAGGTTAAATGAGCAGTTCTTC. The genes are TRBV25-1 and TRBJ2-1; 9 bases match TRBD2. V was clipped by 7 bases and J by 7 bases; unmatched bases: 20. There are 18 residues in the CDR3. Germline V gene lookup returns CDR1 MGHDK and CDR2 SYGVNS.

The chain carries TRBV15 and TRBJ2-5, with D perhaps TRBD2 (6 bases). Germline V CDR1 and CDR2: LNHNV, YYDKDF (reference sequence). V was cut by 7 bases and J by 5 bases, with 17 bases left in between. The CDR3 contains 14 residues. CDR3 bases: TGTGCCACCACGACGGGACTCGCTGGGGAGACCCAGTACTTC. This translates into CATTTGLAGETQYF.

The chain recombines TRBV30 with TRBJ1-2, with TRBD1 as a possible D gene (6 bases). From germline, CDR1 is GTSNPN and CDR2 SVGIG (reference sequence). Trimming took 4 bases from V and 5 from J, leaving 23 bases between them. The CDR3 has 16 residues. CDR3 amino acids: CAWTLTRTAGTYGYTF. CDR3 in DNA: TGTGCCTGGACCCTTACCCGGACAGCAGGAACTTATGGCTACACCTTC.

The V gene is TRBV19, the J gene TRBJ2-5; 7 nucleotides align to TRBD2. The CDR3 length is 14 residues. Looked up from germline, CDR1 is LNHDA and CDR2 is SQIVND (reference sequence). The trim removed 5 bases at V and 2 bases at J, leaving 5 bases unmatched. The CDR3: CASSPSGVQETQYF. The DNA for the CDR3 is TGTGCCAGTAGTCCCAGCGGGGTTCAAGAGACCCAGTACTTC. The full variable domain, with the rest looked up from reference TRBV19 and TRBJ2-5, is DGGITQSPKYLFRKEGQNVTLSCEQNLNHDAMYWYRQDPGQGLRLIYYSQIVNDFQKGDIAEGYSVSREKKESFPLTVTSAQKNPTAFYLCASSPSGVQETQYFGPGTRLLVL.

The chain has TRBV10-3 and TRBJ1-2, with 7 bases that match TRBD1. Germline V CDR1 and CDR2: ENHRY, SYGVKD. The V and J ends lost 11 bases and 8 bases, in that order; junction bases with no gene match: 20. The CDR3 has 15 amino acids. The CDR3 DNA sequence: TGTGCCGTCCTCGGCCCGGGACAGAGCACCTTCGGCTACACCTTC. This codes for CAVLGPGQSTFGYTF.

The gene calls are TRBV7-2 and TRBJ2-7; 7 bases are a match to TRBD2. Germline V gives CDR1 SGHTA, CDR2 FQGNSA. CDR3 length equals 16 residues. Trimming removed 3 bases from V and 3 bases from J; junction bases left unmatched: 11. The DNA for the CDR3 is TGTGCCAGCAGCTTGTTTCCCCCCAGGGAGGGCTACGAGCAGTACTTC. Translated: CASSLFPPREGYEQYF.

This clone has just a few counts. The rearrangement uses TRBV5-1 and TRBJ2-3, with 9 bases aligning to TRBD2. This CDR3 region has 14 residues. Per the germline V gene, CDR1 is SGHRS and CDR2 is YFSETQ. The ends lost 4 bases at V and 2 bases at J; junction bases unmatched: 2. CDR3 sequence reads: CASSGLASTDTQYF. The CDR3 DNA reads TGCGCCAGCAGCGGACTAGCGTCCACAGATACGCAGTATTTT.

This clone came up a few times. The chain joins TRBV19 to TRBJ2-5, with D hard to call. The germline V gene encodes CDR1 LNHDA and CDR2 SQIVND (reference sequence). This CDR3 contains 14 residues. V was cut by 4 bases and J by 5 bases, with 14 bases left in between. This CDR3 reads CASSTDGARETQYF. CDR3 nucleotides: TGTGCCAGTAGTACGGATGGAGCTAGGGAGACCCAGTACTTC.

Only one count was recorded for this clone. V is TRBV7-2 and J is TRBJ1-1; D is undetermined. With 5 bases removed from V and 3 bases from J, the gap between germline ends came to 4 bases. The length of the CDR3 is 11 residues. The germline V gene has CDR1 SGHTA and CDR2 FQGNSA. CDR3 nucleotide sequence: TGTGCCAGCAGCCAATACACTGAAGCTTTCTTT. Translation: CASSQYTEAFF.

This clone was observed a single time. J is TRBJ2-1 and V is TRBV18, with TRBD2 identical over 11 bases. The CDR3 sequence is 17 residues long. The germline V gene encodes CDR1 KGHSH and CDR2 LQKENI. After removal of 1 base from V and 4 bases from J, the junction contained 6 bases not matched to a gene. The CDR3 region is CASSPLGLAGGYNEQFF. The CDR3 coding sequence is TGTGCCAGCTCACCACTCGGACTAGCGGGTGGGTACAATGAGCAGTTCTTC. The entire variable domain, with the rest obtained from reference TRBV18 and TRBJ2-1, is as follows: NAGVMQNPRHLVRRRGQEARLRCSPMKGHSHVYWYRQLPEEGLKFMVYLQKENIIDESGMPKERFSAEFPKEGPSILRIQQVVRGDSAAYFCASSPLGLAGGYNEQFFGPGTRLTVL.